This TCR beta chain was documented in a study of blood T cells in healthy people across ages. Sample-barcoded 5' priming and a J-beta primer mix drove a second PCR of about 6 to 11 cycles. Each cDNA molecule was tagged by a template-switch adaptor that had 12 random nucleotides. TCRdb re-analysed the 5' RACE reads in MiXCR, keeping a single row per CDR3 protein. Of about 1.8 million distinct CDR3 sequences in the sample, approximately 50% were seen once. V gave up 6 bases and J gave up 4 bases; unmatched junction bases: 10. CDR3 length equals 17 residues. Per the germline V gene, CDR1 is MNHNY and CDR2 is SVGAGI (reference sequence). Concerning this clonotype itself: The antigen remains undetermined.

Overall study results and limits: Per million T cells, the diversity of TCR beta decreased roughly linearly as age advanced.

Donors were systemically healthy Caucasian individuals from Russia aged roughly 6 to 100 years. V gene TRBV6-6 combines with J gene TRBJ2-3; 13 bases agree with TRBD2. The receptor was derived from a woman between 40 and 50 years old in good health. Sequencing used blood. The CDR3: CASSRLAGGRDSDTQYF. CDR3 in DNA: TGTGCCAGCAGCCGACTAGCGGGGGGAAGGGACTCAGATACGCAGTATTTT.